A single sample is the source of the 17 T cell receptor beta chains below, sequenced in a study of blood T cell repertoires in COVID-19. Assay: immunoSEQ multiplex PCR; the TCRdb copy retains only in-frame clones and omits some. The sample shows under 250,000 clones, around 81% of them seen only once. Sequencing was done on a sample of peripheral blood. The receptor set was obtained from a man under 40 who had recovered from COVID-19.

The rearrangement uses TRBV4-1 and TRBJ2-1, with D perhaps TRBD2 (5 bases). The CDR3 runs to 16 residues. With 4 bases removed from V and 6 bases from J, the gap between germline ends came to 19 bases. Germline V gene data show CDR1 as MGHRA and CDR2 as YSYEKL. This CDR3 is CASSRTQVMFSNEQFF. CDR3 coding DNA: TGCGCCAGCAGCCGGACTCAGGTAATGTTCTCCAATGAGCAGTTCTTC.

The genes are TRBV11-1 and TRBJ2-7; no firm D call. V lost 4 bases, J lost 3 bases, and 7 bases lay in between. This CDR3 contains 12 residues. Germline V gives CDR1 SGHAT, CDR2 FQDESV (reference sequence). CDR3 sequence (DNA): TGTGCCAGCAGCTCCGCTAACTACGAGCAGTACTTC. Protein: CASSSANYEQYF.

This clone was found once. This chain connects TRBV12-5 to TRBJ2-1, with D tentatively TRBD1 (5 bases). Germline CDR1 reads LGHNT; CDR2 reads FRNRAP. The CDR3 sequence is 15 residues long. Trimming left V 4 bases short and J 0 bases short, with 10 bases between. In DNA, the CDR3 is TGTGCTAGTGGTTCATATAGGGGCTCCTACAATGAGCAGTTCTTC. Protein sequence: CASGSYRGSYNEQFF.

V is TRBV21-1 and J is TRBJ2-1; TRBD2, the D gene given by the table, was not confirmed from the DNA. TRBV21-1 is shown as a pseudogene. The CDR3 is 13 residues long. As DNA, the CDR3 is TGTGCCAGCAGCAATCGGGTAGCAAATGAGCAGTTCTTC. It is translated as CASSNRVANEQFF.

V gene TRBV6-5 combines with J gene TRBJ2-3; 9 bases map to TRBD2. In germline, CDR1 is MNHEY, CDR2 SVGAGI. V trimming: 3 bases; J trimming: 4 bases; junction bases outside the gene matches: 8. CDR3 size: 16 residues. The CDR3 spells CASSYAAGGLADTQYF. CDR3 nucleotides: TGTGCCAGCAGTTATGCAGCGGGGGGACTGGCAGATACGCAGTATTTT.

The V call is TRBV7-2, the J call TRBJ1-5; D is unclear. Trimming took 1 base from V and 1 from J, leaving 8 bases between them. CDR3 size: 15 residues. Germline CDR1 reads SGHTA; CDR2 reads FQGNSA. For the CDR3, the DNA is TGTGCCAGCAGCTTAGGTGCACAGAGCAATCAGCCCCAGCATTTT. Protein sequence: CASSLGAQSNQPQHF.

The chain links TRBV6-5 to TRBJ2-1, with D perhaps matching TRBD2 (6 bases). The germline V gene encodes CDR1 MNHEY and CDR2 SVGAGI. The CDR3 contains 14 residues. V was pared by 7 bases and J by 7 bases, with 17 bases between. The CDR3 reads CASTQLAVGNEQFF. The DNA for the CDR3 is TGTGCCAGCACCCAACTAGCCGTTGGGAATGAGCAGTTCTTC.

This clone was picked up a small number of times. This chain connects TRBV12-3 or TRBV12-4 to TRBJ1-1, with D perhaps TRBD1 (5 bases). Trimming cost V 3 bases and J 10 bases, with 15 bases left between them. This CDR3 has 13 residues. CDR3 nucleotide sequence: TGTGCCAGCAGTTTTTATCAGCACGGGGGAGCTTTCTTT. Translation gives CASSFYQHGGAFF.

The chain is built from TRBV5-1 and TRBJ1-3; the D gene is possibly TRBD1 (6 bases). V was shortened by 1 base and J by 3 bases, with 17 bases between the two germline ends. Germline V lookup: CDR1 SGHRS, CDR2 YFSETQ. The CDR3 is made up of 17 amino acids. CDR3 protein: CASSLSQGSLFGNTIYF. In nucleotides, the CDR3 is TGCGCCAGCAGCTTGAGCCAGGGGAGTCTTTTTGGAAACACCATATATTTT. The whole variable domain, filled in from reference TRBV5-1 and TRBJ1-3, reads KAGVTQTPRYLIKTRGQQVTLSCSPISGHRSVSWYQQTPGQGLQFLFEYFSETQRNKGNFPGRFSGRQFSNSRSEMNVSTLELGDSALYLCASSLSQGSLFGNTIYFGEGSWLTVV.

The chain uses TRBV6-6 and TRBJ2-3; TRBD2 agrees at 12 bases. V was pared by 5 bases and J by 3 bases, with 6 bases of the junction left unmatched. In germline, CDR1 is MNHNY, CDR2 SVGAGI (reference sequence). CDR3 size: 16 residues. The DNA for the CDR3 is TGTGCCAGCAGTCGACGACTAGCGGGGGTGACAGATACGCAGTATTTT. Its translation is CASSRRLAGVTDTQYF.

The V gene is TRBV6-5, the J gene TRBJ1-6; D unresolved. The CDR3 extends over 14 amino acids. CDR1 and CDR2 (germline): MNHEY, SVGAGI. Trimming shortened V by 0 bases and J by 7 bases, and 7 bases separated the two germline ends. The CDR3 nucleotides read TGTGCCAGCAGTTACTCGGCAAAAAATTCACCCCTCCACTTT. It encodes CASSYSAKNSPLHF.

The CDR3 spells CVRSLGLRTGLLRRPYEQYV. CDR3 nucleotide sequence: TGTGTCAGAAGCTTGGGCCTCCGGACAGGGTTGCTACGTAGGCCCTACGAGCAGTACGTC. The genes are TRBV7-5 and TRBJ2-7; the table's D call TRBD1 went unverified against the DNA. TRBV7-5 counts as a pseudogene. The CDR3 has 20 residues.

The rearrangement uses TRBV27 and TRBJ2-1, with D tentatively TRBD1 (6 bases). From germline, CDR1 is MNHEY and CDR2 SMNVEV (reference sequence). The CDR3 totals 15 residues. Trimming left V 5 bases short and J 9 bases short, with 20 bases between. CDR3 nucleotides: TGTGCCAGCAGTCCCCACAGGGTTCAGGGCATTGAGCAGTTCTTC. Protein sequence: CASSPHRVQGIEQFF.

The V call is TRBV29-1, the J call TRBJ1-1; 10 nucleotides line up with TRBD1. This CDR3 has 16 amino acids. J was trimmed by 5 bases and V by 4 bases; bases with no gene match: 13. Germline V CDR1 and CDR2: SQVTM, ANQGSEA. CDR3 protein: CSVARQGALSLTEAFF. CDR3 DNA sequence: TGCAGCGTTGCCCGACAGGGGGCCCTATCGTTGACTGAAGCTTTCTTT.

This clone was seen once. CDR3 DNA sequence: TGCGCCAGCAGCCAAGTGGTTAGGGAGGAGGCTTTCTTT. This translates into CASSQVVREEAFF. The chain combines TRBV4-1 with TRBJ1-1; D ambiguous. The CDR3 runs to 13 residues. The germline gives CDR1 MGHRA, CDR2 YSYEKL. V was clipped by 1 base and J by 11 bases, with 14 bases between them.

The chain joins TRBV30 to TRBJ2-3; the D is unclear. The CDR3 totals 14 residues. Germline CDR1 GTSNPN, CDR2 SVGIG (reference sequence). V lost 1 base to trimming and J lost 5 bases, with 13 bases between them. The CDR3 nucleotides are TGTGCCTGGAGTGACCCCGAGGTTAAAGATACGCAGTATTTT. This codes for CAWSDPEVKDTQYF.

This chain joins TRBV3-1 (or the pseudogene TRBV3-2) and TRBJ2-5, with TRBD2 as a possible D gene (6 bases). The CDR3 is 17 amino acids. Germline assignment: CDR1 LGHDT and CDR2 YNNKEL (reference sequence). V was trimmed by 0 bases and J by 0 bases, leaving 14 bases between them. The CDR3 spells CASSQDHPGVYQETQYF. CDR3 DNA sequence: TGTGCCAGCAGCCAAGATCACCCGGGGGTGTACCAAGAGACCCAGTACTTC.